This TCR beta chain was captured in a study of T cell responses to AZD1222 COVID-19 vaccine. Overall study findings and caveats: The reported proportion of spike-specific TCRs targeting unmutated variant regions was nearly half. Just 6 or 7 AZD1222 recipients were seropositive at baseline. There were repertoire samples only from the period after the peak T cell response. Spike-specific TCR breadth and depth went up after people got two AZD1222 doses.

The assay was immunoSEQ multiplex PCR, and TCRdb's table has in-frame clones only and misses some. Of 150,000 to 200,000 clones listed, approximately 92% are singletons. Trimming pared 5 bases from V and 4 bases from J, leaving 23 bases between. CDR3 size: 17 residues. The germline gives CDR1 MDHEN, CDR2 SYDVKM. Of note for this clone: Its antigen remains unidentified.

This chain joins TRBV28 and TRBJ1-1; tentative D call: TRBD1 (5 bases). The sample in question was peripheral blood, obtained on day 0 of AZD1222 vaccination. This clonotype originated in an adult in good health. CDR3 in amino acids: CASSPPIGTPGATEAFF. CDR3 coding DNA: TGTGCCAGCAGTCCTCCTATCGGGACGCCTGGAGCCACTGAAGCTTTCTTT.